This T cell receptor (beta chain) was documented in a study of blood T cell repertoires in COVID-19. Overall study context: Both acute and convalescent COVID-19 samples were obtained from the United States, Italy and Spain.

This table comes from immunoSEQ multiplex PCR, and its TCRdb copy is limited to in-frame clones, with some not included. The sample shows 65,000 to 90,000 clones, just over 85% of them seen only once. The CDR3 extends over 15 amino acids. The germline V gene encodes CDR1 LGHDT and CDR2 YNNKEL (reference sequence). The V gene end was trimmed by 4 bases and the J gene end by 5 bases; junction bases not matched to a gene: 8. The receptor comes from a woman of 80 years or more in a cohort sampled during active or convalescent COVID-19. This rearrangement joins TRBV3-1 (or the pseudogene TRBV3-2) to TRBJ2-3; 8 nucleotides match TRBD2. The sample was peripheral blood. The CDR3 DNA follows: TGTGCCAGCAGCCCCTTGGGACTAGGAGGAGATACGCAGTATTTT. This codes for CASSPLGLGGDTQYF.